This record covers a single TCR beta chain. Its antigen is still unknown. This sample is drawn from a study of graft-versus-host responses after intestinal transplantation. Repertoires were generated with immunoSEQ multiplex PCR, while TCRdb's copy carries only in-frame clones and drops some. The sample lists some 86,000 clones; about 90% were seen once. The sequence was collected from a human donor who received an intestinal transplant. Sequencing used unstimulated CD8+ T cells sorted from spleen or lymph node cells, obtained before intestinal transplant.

The CDR3 bases are TGTGCCAGCAGCTTGGTAACAGGCGAGCAGTTCTTC. Its protein product is CASSLVTGEQFF. V usage is TRBV5-6 and J usage is TRBJ2-1, with a tentative D call TRBD1 (5 bases). Germline CDR1 SGHDT, CDR2 YYEEEE. The V gene lost 0 bases and the J gene lost 10 bases, with 8 bases spanning the gap. CDR3 length: 12 amino acids.